The rows below give T cell receptor beta chains drawn from one sample of a study of blood T cell repertoires in COVID-19. The repertoire was sequenced with immunoSEQ multiplex PCR; TCRdb's copy has only in-frame clones and lacks some. This sample yields 100,000 or so clones, of which 80% to 85% are seen a single time; over 35% belongs to the top ten. The sequenced material came from peripheral blood. These receptors originate from a man older than 75 with acute or convalescent COVID-19. Both conserved end residues are part of each CDR3. D genes are given only for firm matches. Rows give clone size only sometimes, using once, few, many, or a class for an expanded clone.

V gene,clone size,J gene,D gene,CDR3 DNA,CDR3 protein
TRBV6-2/TRBV6-3,.,TRBJ2-1,TRBD1,TGTGCCAGCAGCCCAGGACAGGAGGCCTCCTACAATGAGCAGTTCTTC,CASSPGQEASYNEQFF
TRBV10-3,.,TRBJ2-5,TRBD2,TGTGCCATCAGCGGGGGGGGCGGACTCTCCAGAGAACCCCAGTACTTC,CAISGGGGLSREPQYF
TRBV14,.,TRBJ1-3,.,TGTGCCAGCAGCCTTAGACAGGTCGCTGGAAACACCATATATTTT,CASSLRQVAGNTIYF
TRBV6-2/TRBV6-3,.,TRBJ2-7,.,TGTGCCAGCAGCCAAAGACAGAACGAGCAGTACTTC,CASSQRQNEQYF
TRBV27,.,TRBJ2-2,.,TGTGCCAGCAGTTTTCTAGCGTCGAACACCGGGGAGCTGTTTTTT,CASSFLASNTGELFF
TRBV29-1,.,TRBJ2-3,.,TGCAGCGTTGAAAAAGTAATCCTAAGTAGCCGCACAGATACGCAGTATTTT,CSVEKVILSSRTDTQYF
TRBV10-1,few,TRBJ1-5,.,TGCGCCAGCAGTGCAGGGTTCGGGCAGCCCCAGCATTTT,CASSAGFGQPQHF
TRBV7-2,.,TRBJ1-6,.,TGTGCCAGCAGCTTCTCCGTACAGGGTAGGGATTCACCCCTCCACTTT,CASSFSVQGRDSPLHF
TRBV13,.,TRBJ2-5,TRBD2,TGTGCCAGCAGCTTAGGCCCTAGCGGGGCGTCCGGAGAGACCCAGTACTTC,CASSLGPSGASGETQYF
TRBV6-2/TRBV6-3,.,TRBJ2-7,.,TGTGCCAGCAGTTACTCAACAGGCTACTACGAGCAGTACTTC,CASSYSTGYYEQYF
TRBV10-3,.,TRBJ2-3,TRBD1,TGTGCCATCAGTACAGGGGGCGCGGGGGATACGCAGTATTTT,CAISTGGAGDTQYF
TRBV2,.,TRBJ1-4,.,TGTGCCAGCAGTCTAGACCGGCGGCCTAATGAAAAACTGTTTTTT,CASSLDRRPNEKLFF
TRBV27,.,TRBJ2-7,TRBD1,TGTGCCAGCAGTTCCCACGGGACAGGGTCATACGAGCAGTACTTC,CASSSHGTGSYEQYF
TRBV6-5,.,TRBJ2-7,.,TGTGCCAGCAGTTACTTGGTGGGAACCACTACGGGGGAGCAGTACTTC,CASSYLVGTTTGEQYF
TRBV28,.,TRBJ2-2,TRBD1,TGTGCCAGCAGTTCCCCAGGGGGCGCCAACACCGGGGAGCTGTTTTTT,CASSSPGGANTGELFF
TRBV7-9,.,TRBJ1-2,.,TGTGCCAGCAGCCTGATCAGGGGCTCCTATGGCTACACCTTC,CASSLIRGSYGYTF
TRBV27,.,TRBJ2-4,.,TGTGCCAGCAGTTTGGGAGTTGAAAACATTCAGTACTTC,CASSLGVENIQYF
TRBV6-5,.,TRBJ2-7,.,TGTGCCAGCAGTTCCGACAATAACCTCTACGAGCAGTACTTC,CASSSDNNLYEQYF
TRBV2,.,TRBJ2-3,.,TGTGCCAGCAACGCCCAGGGGAGCACAGATACGCAGTATTTT,CASNAQGSTDTQYF
TRBV9,.,TRBJ1-1,TRBD1,TGTGCCAGCAGCGCTACCCCGGGACAGGGAACTGAAGCTTTCTTT,CASSATPGQGTEAFF
TRBV27,.,TRBJ2-1,.,TGTGCCAGCAGTTTCCCGGGGGGCAGCTCCTACAATGAGCAGTTCTTC,CASSFPGGSSYNEQFF
TRBV28,.,TRBJ2-7,TRBD1,TGTGCCATGTCGACAGGGAGCTCCTACGAGCAGTACTTC,CAMSTGSSYEQYF
TRBV4-2,.,TRBJ2-1,.,TGTGCCAGCAGCCAAGGTGGAGGCTCCTACAATGAGCAGTTCTTC,CASSQGGGSYNEQFF
TRBV7-9,.,TRBJ2-1,.,TGTGCCAGCAGCTTAGCGGAGGGTAGGTCTGAGCAGTTCTTC,CASSLAEGRSEQFF
TRBV6-5,once,TRBJ2-4,.,TGTGCCAGCAGTTACGACAGGAGACCTCACATTCAGTACTTC,CASSYDRRPHIQYF
TRBV5-1,.,TRBJ2-1,.,TGCGCCAGCAGCTTGGGGACATCATACAATGAGCAGTTCTTC,CASSLGTSYNEQFF
TRBV7-9,.,TRBJ1-1,.,TGTGCCAGCAGCTTAAACGGGGAGGCAGGTGAAGCTTTCTTT,CASSLNGEAGEAFF
TRBV29-1,.,TRBJ2-7,.,TGCAGCGTTCGAAACAGGGAGGGGGGTAGCTCCTACGAGCAGTACTTC,CSVRNREGGSSYEQYF
TRBV20-1,.,TRBJ1-2,TRBD1,TGCAGGCTGGCACAGGGGGCCGGCTACACCTTC,CRLAQGAGYTF
TRBV18,.,TRBJ1-2,TRBD1,TGTGCCAGCTCACCTGGGACAGGGTATAATGGCTACACCTTC,CASSPGTGYNGYTF
TRBV28,.,TRBJ1-3,.,TGTGCCAGCAGCGTTCTCAGGGTAGCAGGAAACACCATATATTTT,CASSVLRVAGNTIYF
TRBV4-2,.,TRBJ1-5,.,TGTGCCAGCAGCCAAGGTTGGGGGGATAGCAATCAGCCCCAGCATTTT,CASSQGWGDSNQPQHF
TRBV7-3,.,TRBJ2-1,TRBD1,TGTGCCAGCAGCTTCGGACAGGGGAATTATGAGCAGTTCTTC,CASSFGQGNYEQFF